Following are 16 T cell receptor beta chains from one sample sequenced in a study of OX40 agonist ivuxolimab in advanced cancers. TCRdb's copy holds only in-frame clones and misses some; the assay was immunoSEQ multiplex PCR. Among around 70,000 clones listed, roughly 88% were seen once. This material consisted of CD4+ or CD8+ T cells sorted from blood, taken in a trial of the OX40 agonist ivuxolimab. These receptors were collected from an adult with an advanced solid tumor such as melanoma, head and neck, liver or kidney cancer.

CDR3: CASSQRGLGNTEAFF. The CDR3 DNA is TGTGCCAGCAGCCAAAGGGGGCTGGGGAACACTGAAGCTTTCTTT. The J gene is TRBJ1-1, the V gene TRBV5-6; TRBD1 matches at 7 bases. Germline loops: CDR1 SGHDT, CDR2 YYEEEE. The CDR3 is 15 residues long. With V trimmed by 4 bases and J by 1 base, 7 bases remained unmatched. Drawing the rest from reference TRBV5-6 and TRBJ1-1, the complete variable domain is DAGVTQSPTHLIKTRGQQVTLRCSPKSGHDTVSWYQQALGQGPQFIFQYYEEEERQRGNFPDRFSGHQFPNYSSELNVNALLLGDSALYLCASSQRGLGNTEAFFGQGTRLTVV.

The chain uses TRBV29-1 and TRBJ2-3, with TRBD1 identical over 8 bases. The CDR3 loop spans 15 amino acids. Germline V lookup: CDR1 SQVTM, CDR2 ANQGSEA. Unmatched junction bases numbered 11, after V lost 6 bases and J lost 3 bases. The CDR3 loop reads CSVNRETGATDTQYF. The CDR3 nucleotides read TGCAGCGTCAACCGAGAGACAGGGGCAACAGATACGCAGTATTTT.

V usage is TRBV5-1 and J usage is TRBJ1-1, with D possibly matching TRBD1 (5 bases). The V gene lost 3 bases and the J gene lost 5 bases, with 11 bases spanning the gap. This CDR3 is 13 amino acids long. CDR1 and CDR2 (germline): SGHRS, YFSETQ. CDR3 bases: TGCGCCAGCAGCTGGGGAGGGGTGACTGAAGCTTTCTTT. Its protein product is CASSWGGVTEAFF.

This sequence joins TRBV6-5 and TRBJ1-6; 8 bases map to TRBD1. Trimming at V came to 5 bases and at J to 9 bases, leaving 6 bases not matched to a gene. Germline loops: CDR1 MNHEY, CDR2 SVGAGI. This CDR3 comprises 14 residues. The CDR3 coding sequence is TGTGCCAGCAGTGGACAGGGTAAAGTTTCACCCCTCCACTTT. This translates into CASSGQGKVSPLHF.

The chain combines TRBV11-2 with TRBJ2-3; the D gene is possibly TRBD1 (6 bases). V gave up 5 bases and J gave up 5 bases, with 11 bases separating them. The CDR3 length is 13 residues. CDR1 and CDR2 (germline): SGHAT, FQNNGV. The CDR3 is CASSLGQKDTQYF. The CDR3 nucleotides are TGTGCCAGCAGCCTCGGACAGAAAGATACGCAGTATTTT.

The J gene is TRBJ1-1, the V gene TRBV7-2; the D gene is possibly TRBD1 (5 bases). This CDR3 region has 14 residues. The V gene lost 2 bases and the J gene lost 6 bases, with 13 bases spanning the gap. Germline V gives CDR1 SGHTA, CDR2 FQGNSA. CDR3 sequence reads: CASSLWGRGAEAFF. Here the CDR3 DNA reads TGTGCCAGCAGCTTATGGGGTCGGGGGGCTGAAGCTTTCTTT.

The chain uses TRBV7-8 and TRBJ1-5; 8 bases align to TRBD1. The CDR3 contains 14 residues. In germline, CDR1 is SGHVS, CDR2 FQNEAQ. The V segment lost 4 bases and the J segment 9 bases; nucleotides outside the gene matches: 8. The CDR3 loop reads CASSSDRAWRPQHF. The DNA for the CDR3 is TGTGCCAGCAGCTCGGACAGGGCCTGGAGGCCCCAGCATTTT.

The CDR3: CASSPVDRTNTGELFF. The CDR3 nucleotides are TGTGCCAGCAGCCCAGTCGACAGGACCAACACCGGGGAGCTGTTTTTT. The chain carries TRBV5-5 and TRBJ2-2, with D perhaps matching TRBD1 (6 bases). The V gene lost 4 bases and the J gene lost 2 bases, with 15 bases spanning the gap. The CDR3 is 16 residues long. Germline assignment: CDR1 SGHKS and CDR2 YYEKEE (reference sequence). Full variable domain (outside the CDR3, taken from reference TRBV5-5 and TRBJ2-2): DAGVTQSPTHLIKTRGQQVTLRCSPISGHKSVSWYQQVLGQGPQFIFQYYEKEERGRGNFPDRFSARQFPNYSSELNVNALLLGDSALYLCASSPVDRTNTGELFFGEGSRLTVL.

V usage is TRBV6-1 and J usage is TRBJ2-6, with TRBD1 as a possible D gene (6 bases). Trimming stripped 11 bases from V and 0 bases from J, with 14 bases between. The CDR3 sequence is 15 residues long. CDR1 is MNHNS and CDR2 is SASEGT in the germline V gene. CDR3 nucleotides: TGTGCCGGAGACAAAGGGGGCTCTGGGGCCAACGTCCTGACTTTC. Residues: CAGDKGGSGANVLTF.

This rearrangement joins TRBV11-3 to TRBJ2-3; no clear D. V was cut by 3 bases and J by 5 bases, with 9 bases left in between. Germline V gives CDR1 SGHNT, CDR2 YENEEA. This CDR3 is 13 amino acids long. The CDR3, as DNA: TGTGCCAGCAGCTTTTCTCTCGGAGATACGCAGTATTTT. Amino acid sequence: CASSFSLGDTQYF.

The V call is TRBV5-1, the J call TRBJ2-3; D might be TRBD2 (6 bases). V lost 6 bases and J lost 2, with 19 bases in between. Germline V gives CDR1 SGHRS, CDR2 YFSETQ. The CDR3 has 16 residues. The CDR3 spells CASMGGLTGITDTQYF. The CDR3 DNA sequence: TGCGCCAGCATGGGTGGACTAACGGGGATCACAGATACGCAGTATTTT. The entire variable domain, with the rest obtained from reference TRBV5-1 and TRBJ2-3, is as follows: KAGVTQTPRYLIKTRGQQVTLSCSPISGHRSVSWYQQTPGQGLQFLFEYFSETQRNKGNFPGRFSGRQFSNSRSEMNVSTLELGDSALYLCASMGGLTGITDTQYFGPGTRLTVL.

This clone was seen only once. This chain joins TRBV7-3 and TRBJ2-3; 8 nucleotides agree with TRBD2. Per the germline V gene, CDR1 is SGHTA and CDR2 is FQGTGA. V was clipped by 5 bases and J by 5 bases; unmatched bases: 12. This CDR3 spans 16 amino acids. CDR3 coding DNA: TGTGCCAGCAGCCCCCAGGGACTAGTCAGTGGAGATACGCAGTATTTT. Translated: CASSPQGLVSGDTQYF.

The chain employs TRBV28 and TRBJ1-2; no clear D. The germline V gene encodes CDR1 MDHEN and CDR2 SYDVKM. V shed 1 base and J shed 1 base, with 10 bases lying between them. This CDR3 region has 15 residues. The CDR3 region has the DNA TGTGCCAGCAGTTTATTGGCGGGCCTTAACTATGGCTACACCTTC. Translated: CASSLLAGLNYGYTF.

CDR3 sequence: CASSSRQGLREQYF. The CDR3, as DNA: TGTGCCAGCAGCTCGAGACAGGGGCTTCGCGAGCAGTACTTC. The V gene is TRBV7-6, the J gene TRBJ2-7; 8 bases are a match to TRBD1. Germline CDR1 reads SGHVS; CDR2 reads FNYEAQ. CDR3 length equals 14 residues. V shed 4 bases, J shed 6 bases, and the junction held 8 bases outside the gene matches.

The CDR3 bases are TGTGCCATCAAAATAGCGGGGGGCTACAATGAGCAGTTCTTC. Encoded protein: CAIKIAGGYNEQFF. The V call is TRBV10-3, the J call TRBJ2-1; 10 bases match TRBD2. The J segment lost 3 bases and the V segment lost 7 bases, leaving 3 bases of the junction unmatched. In germline, CDR1 is ENHRY, CDR2 SYGVKD. CDR3 size: 14 residues.

To note about this clone: One end of the junction is discordant with germline, which a read error may explain. This chain links TRBV7-7 with TRBJ2-1, with 11 bases matching TRBD1. The CDR3 spans 15 residues. Germline CDR1 and CDR2: SSHAT and FNYEAQ (reference sequence). Here the CDR3 DNA reads TGTGCTAGCAGCTTGGGGACAGGGGGATGGGATGAGCAGTTCTTC. Its translation is CASSLGTGGWDEQFF.